This T cell receptor (beta chain) is drawn from a study of control samples from healthy donors and cancer patients. The germline V gene has CDR1 MNHEY and CDR2 SMNVEV (reference sequence). The CDR3 extends over 16 amino acids. J lost 9 bases, V lost 7 bases, and 12 bases had no gene match. The data were produced by immunoSEQ multiplex PCR, yet TCRdb's version contains in-frame clones alone and is incomplete. The table has 100,000 to 150,000 clones, approximately 94% seen once. The sequencing input was blood. The chain carries TRBV27 and TRBJ2-1; 13 positions agree with TRBD2. The TCR comes from a man aged 25-45 years in good health. CDR3 coding DNA: TGTGCCAGCAATACGGGACTAGCGGGGCCAAGAGGTGAGCAGTTCTTC. Its translation: CASNTGLAGPRGEQFF.